This passage covers 6 T cell receptor beta chains from one sample sequenced in a study of post-analysis software for immune sequencing data. These receptors lack a known antigen. Study outcomes and limitations: Patients used several TRBV segments, including TRBV5-6, TRBV5-1 and TRBV20-1, more often than controls.

TCR beta cDNA libraries included unique molecular identifiers. TCRdb recomputed calls from the PCR reads with MiXCR, one row per CDR3 protein. Counted here are under 900,000 distinct CDR3 sequences, about 53% occurring once; the ten biggest clones make up approximately 4.4%. Sequencing was carried out using blood. These receptors were taken from a girl between 10 and 17 years old with multiple sclerosis.

The V gene is TRBV12-3 or TRBV12-4, the J gene TRBJ2-5, with D perhaps TRBD1 (6 bases). Trimming took off 4 bases at V and 9 bases at J, with 24 bases between the two ends. The CDR3 consists of 16 residues. DNA of the CDR3: TGTGCCAGCAGTTCCGAAAGGACAGAACACGTGGAGGCCCAGTACTTC. Its translation is CASSSERTEHVEAQYF.

This clonotype appeared a few times. CDR3 nucleotides: TGTGCCAGCAGTCCCCCACTAGCAGTCAATGAGCAGTTCTTC. It specifies CASSPPLAVNEQFF. The chain joins TRBV12-3 or TRBV12-4 to TRBJ2-1; perhaps TRBD2 as D (6 bases). V was cut by 5 bases and J by 6 bases, with 14 bases left in between. The CDR3 is made up of 14 amino acids.

The V and J genes are TRBV10-3 and TRBJ1-5, with D possibly TRBD1 on 6 matching bases. V was pared by 6 bases and J by 0 bases, with 12 bases between. Looked up from germline, CDR1 is ENHRY and CDR2 is SYGVKD. The CDR3 totals 15 residues. As DNA, the CDR3 is TGTGCCATCAGCCCGGGACACTGTAGCAATCAGCCCCAGCATTTT. It specifies CAISPGHCSNQPQHF.

This clonotype appeared a few times. The chain combines TRBV21-1 with TRBJ2-4; TRBD2, the D gene given by the table, was not confirmed from the DNA. The closer fit of TRBJ2-7 to the DNA end suggests the J call may be wrong. TRBV21-1 is given as a pseudogene. The CDR3 extends over 16 amino acids. This CDR3 is CASTDPGLAVTYEQYF. CDR3 bases: TGTGCCAGCACCGATCCTGGACTAGCGGTTACCTACGAGCAGTACTTC.

As to this clonotype: A read error may produce the germline difference seen at one junction end. The chain recombines TRBV5-1 with TRBJ2-1, with 12 bases identical to TRBD2. Germline lookup yields CDR1 SGHRS and CDR2 YFSETQ. The CDR3 contains 16 residues. The CDR3: CASSSMGLAGYNERFF. Written as DNA, the CDR3 is TGCGCCAGCAGCTCGATGGGACTAGCGGGCTACAATGAGCGGTTCTTC.

The sample holds a few counts of this clonotype. The rearrangement joins TRBV12-3 or TRBV12-4 to TRBJ1-2; tentative D call: TRBD1 (6 bases). V was cut by 5 bases and J by 8 bases, with 15 bases left in between. The length of the CDR3 is 13 residues. Here the CDR3 DNA reads TGTGCCAGCAGTACAGGGCAAAAAGGGGGCTACACCTTC. It is translated as CASSTGQKGGYTF.